This T cell receptor (beta chain) was retrieved from a study of shared clonotypes between healthy human individuals. Study-level findings and limits: Naive subsets typically showed greater estimated richness than memory subsets.

Naive CD8 cells comprised CD45RO-negative, CCR7-positively selected cells, excluding terminally differentiated effector memory CD45RA+ cells. With regard to this clone: The antigen remains unidentified.

Clones were sequenced by immunoSEQ multiplex PCR, and TCRdb holds only the in-frame ones, with some missing. The sample contains about 2.1 million clones, roughly 93% of which appear only once. The receptor was derived from a man aged 18 to 29 in good health. Some clones in this sample may be carry-over from other donors' samples. Sequencing input: naive CD8+ T cells from PBMCs.

The DNA for the CDR3 is TGTGCCAGCAGTTTAGTCCCCCCCTCTATGCCCTACGAGCAGTACTTC. It is translated as CASSLVPPSMPYEQYF. This chain uses TRBV27 with TRBJ2-7, with D hard to call. Between the trimmed V and J ends, which lost 2 bases and 2 bases, there was a span of 16 bases. Germline loops: CDR1 MNHEY, CDR2 SMNVEV (reference sequence). This CDR3 is 16 amino acids long.